The 30 T cell receptor beta chains below all came from one sample that was sequenced in a study of EBV T-cell therapy then PD-1 blockade in nasopharyngeal carcinoma. Noted treatment: AdE1-LMPpoly-expanded autologous EBV-specific T-cell therapy followed by anti-PD-1 nivolumab. Clones were read by immunoSEQ multiplex PCR, and TCRdb kept only the in-frame ones, dropping some. The repertoire holds about 22,000 clones, with approximately 80% as singletons. Their antigens remain unidentified. The sample consisted of CD8+ T cells from blood, taken at day -245 from a patient whose treatment included autologous EBV-specific T cells and nivolumab. The source of these receptors is a man aged 35 to 55 with nasopharyngeal carcinoma.

This chain joins TRBV6-4 and TRBJ2-1, with a possible D match to TRBD1 (5 bases). The V gene's germline CDR1 is MRHNA and CDR2 SNTAGT. The ends were cut back, 0 bases at V and 8 bases at J, with 8 bases in the middle. This CDR3 is built from 13 residues. This CDR3 reads CASSDSGRDEQFF. The CDR3 nucleotides read TGTGCCAGCAGTGACTCGGGCAGGGATGAGCAGTTCTTC.

The V call is TRBV7-9, the J call TRBJ1-2; D is uncertain. V was clipped by 5 bases and J by 4 bases, with 11 bases between them. There are 13 residues in the CDR3. Germline V gene sequence: CDR1 SEHNR, CDR2 FQNEAQ (reference sequence). The DNA of the CDR3 is TGTGCCAGCAGCCGCGCGGCGGCCTATGGCTACACCTTC. This translates into CASSRAAAYGYTF. Together with reference TRBV7-9 and TRBJ1-2, the CDR3 gives the full variable domain: DTGVSQNPRHKITKRGQNVTFRCDPISEHNRLYWYRQTLGQGPEFLTYFQNEAQLEKSRLLSDRFSAERPKGSFSTLEIQRTEQGDSAMYLCASSRAAAYGYTFGSGTRLTVV.

Only one count was recorded for this clone. At the DNA level, this CDR3 is encoded by other sequences in the same sample as well. The chain recombines TRBV6-2 or TRBV6-3 with TRBJ1-1; no definite D call. Germline V gene data show CDR1 as MNHEY and CDR2 as SVGEGT. V lost 3 bases and J lost 1, with 6 bases in between. CDR3 size: 13 residues. This chain's CDR3 is CASSYSENTEAFF. DNA for the CDR3: TGTGCCAGCAGTTATTCCGAGAACACTGAAGCTTTCTTT.

The CDR3 reads CASRGLAGEPDTQYF. The CDR3 DNA reads TGTGCCAGCAGGGGACTAGCGGGGGAGCCAGATACGCAGTATTTT. The V gene is TRBV4-2, the J gene TRBJ2-3, with 14 nucleotides matching TRBD2. Per the germline V gene, CDR1 is LGHNA and CDR2 is YNFKEQ. Trimming at V came to 6 bases and at J to 4 bases, leaving 3 bases not matched to a gene. The CDR3 consists of 15 residues.

This chain uses TRBV4-1 with TRBJ2-3; D call uncertain. CDR1 is MGHRA, CDR2 YSYEKL, per germline. The CDR3 contains 15 residues. V shed 1 base and J shed 0 bases, with 8 bases lying between them. The CDR3 reads CASSQGTLSTDTQYF. The DNA of the CDR3 is TGCGCCAGCAGCCAAGGGACCCTGAGCACAGATACGCAGTATTTT.

This chain's CDR3 is CASSYSWDIADTQYF. The CDR3 bases are TGTGCCAGCAGTTACTCCTGGGACATCGCAGATACGCAGTATTTT. V is TRBV6-2 or TRBV6-3 and J is TRBJ2-3; D is possibly TRBD1 (6 bases). Germline lookup yields CDR1 MNHEY and CDR2 SVGEGT. Trimming took off 0 bases at V and 4 bases at J, with 11 bases between the two ends. The CDR3 is made up of 15 amino acids.

The genes are TRBV19 and TRBJ2-1, with D possibly being TRBD2 (5 bases). CDR3 length: 15 residues. Deletions cut 1 base from V and 6 bases from J, with 13 bases between. In germline, CDR1 is LNHDA, CDR2 SQIVND (reference sequence). The CDR3 is CASSIGLAHLNEQFF. The CDR3 DNA is TGTGCCAGTAGTATAGGTCTAGCCCACCTCAATGAGCAGTTCTTC.

The chain links TRBV6-5 to TRBJ1-1; 10 nucleotides agree with TRBD1. The CDR3 length is 14 residues. Unmatched junction bases numbered 6, after V lost 6 bases and J lost 5 bases. CDR1 and CDR2 (germline): MNHEY, SVGAGI. The DNA of the CDR3 is TGTGCCAGCAGGAGGGGACAGGGGAGAACTGAAGCTTTCTTT. It specifies CASRRGQGRTEAFF.

In the case of this clone: This sample also contains other DNA sequences that code for the same CDR3. The chain has TRBV29-1 and TRBJ1-1; no definite D call. Per germline, CDR1 SQVTM and CDR2 ANQGSEA. The CDR3 runs to 12 residues. Trimming took 4 bases from V and 5 from J, leaving 11 bases between them. In DNA form, the CDR3 reads TGCAGCGTTGTTCCCCGAGGGACTGAAGCTTTCTTT. Amino acids: CSVVPRGTEAFF.

The genes are TRBV12-3 or TRBV12-4 and TRBJ1-2, with D hard to call. V lost 1 base to trimming and J lost 8 bases, with 8 bases between them. The CDR3 covers 12 residues. CDR3 region: CASSLGPSGYTF. In DNA form, the CDR3 reads TGTGCCAGCAGTTTAGGTCCCTCGGGCTACACCTTC.

The genes are TRBV30 and TRBJ2-3, with TRBD2 identical over 8 bases. The CDR3 spans 15 residues. With V trimmed by 2 bases and J by 4 bases, 8 bases remained unmatched. Per germline, CDR1 GTSNPN and CDR2 SVGIG (reference sequence). CDR3 amino acids: CAWSSTGGPADTQYF. The CDR3 nucleotides read TGTGCCTGGAGTTCGACGGGGGGGCCAGCAGATACGCAGTATTTT.

The genes are TRBV19 and TRBJ2-2; a possible D gene is TRBD2 (5 bases). V lost 8 bases and J lost 7, with 20 bases in between. The CDR3 is 15 amino acids. The germline V gene encodes CDR1 LNHDA and CDR2 SQIVND (reference sequence). The CDR3 DNA reads as TGTGCCAGTTACCCCTCGGGATCGGGTGGCGGGGAGCTGTTTTTT. Translated, it gives CASYPSGSGGGELFF.

The CDR3 nucleotides are TGTGCCAGCAGCTTCGGGGGGAAACAAGAAAAACTGTTTTTT. Protein product: CASSFGGKQEKLFF. This sequence joins TRBV13 and TRBJ1-4, with TRBD1 as a possible D gene (5 bases). The CDR3 sequence is 14 residues long. The ends were cut back, 3 bases at V and 8 bases at J, with 13 bases in the middle. Germline V CDR1 and CDR2: PRHDT, FYEKMQ (reference sequence).

This clone was recorded a few times. V gene TRBV4-1 combines with J gene TRBJ1-6, with D hard to call. This CDR3 comprises 13 residues. CDR1 and CDR2 from the germline V gene are MGHRA and YSYEKL. The V gene lost 3 bases and the J gene lost 6 bases, with 6 bases spanning the gap. The CDR3: CASSQTSNSPLHF. CDR3 coding DNA: TGCGCCAGCAGCCAGACTTCTAATTCACCCCTCCACTTT.

Only one count was recorded for this clone. V is TRBV7-3 and J is TRBJ2-3; the D is unclear. Trimming cost V 6 bases and J 8 bases, with 15 bases left between them. This CDR3 comprises 13 residues. The germline gives CDR1 SGHTA, CDR2 FQGTGA. CDR3 in DNA: TGTGCCAGCAGTTGTCTGCGCATAAGTACGCAGTATTTT. As protein: CASSCLRISTQYF.

The chain has TRBV28 and TRBJ1-5; no definite D call. Germline assignment: CDR1 MDHEN and CDR2 SYDVKM. This CDR3 has 14 amino acids. Trimming removed 2 bases at V and 0 bases at J, with 5 bases between. Here the CDR3 reads CASSLVISNQPQHF. As DNA, the CDR3 is TGTGCCAGCAGTTTAGTGATTAGCAATCAGCCCCAGCATTTT. The full variable domain, completed using reference TRBV28 and TRBJ1-5, is DVKVTQSSRYLVKRTGEKVFLECVQDMDHENMFWYRQDPGLGLRLIYFSYDVKMKEKGDIPEGYSVSREKKERFSLILESASTNQTSMYLCASSLVISNQPQHFGDGTRLSIL.

The chain joins TRBV4-1 to TRBJ2-7; D gene uncertain. CDR1 and CDR2 (germline): MGHRA, YSYEKL. V lost 0 bases and J 0 bases, leaving 9 bases between the germline ends. The length of the CDR3 is 15 residues. This CDR3 is CASSQDHATSYEQYF. The CDR3 bases are TGCGCCAGCAGCCAAGATCACGCGACCTCCTACGAGCAGTACTTC.

This clone is judged medium-sized. V gene TRBV24-1 combines with J gene TRBJ1-2; D might be TRBD1 (5 bases). Germline V gene lookup returns CDR1 KGHDR and CDR2 SFDVKD. Trimming left V 2 bases short and J 3 bases short, with 18 bases between. This CDR3 spans 17 amino acids. CDR3 sequence: CATSDSHGANSDYGYTF. In DNA form, the CDR3 reads TGTGCCACCAGTGATTCGCACGGGGCCAACTCCGACTATGGCTACACCTTC.

The chain joins TRBV6-4 to TRBJ2-6, with 9 nucleotides matching TRBD1. V was clipped by 5 bases and J by 4 bases; unmatched bases: 9. This CDR3 has 17 amino acids. Germline CDR1 MRHNA, CDR2 SNTAGT. The CDR3 loop is CASSSGTGFTGANVLTF. CDR3 sequence (DNA): TGTGCCAGCAGTTCAGGGACAGGGTTTACCGGGGCCAACGTCCTGACTTTC.

V and J are TRBV5-5 and TRBJ1-3, with 7 bases aligning to TRBD1. Unmatched junction bases numbered 4, after V lost 1 base and J lost 0 bases. The CDR3 covers 16 residues. CDR1 SGHKS and CDR2 YYEKEE come from the germline V gene (reference sequence). The CDR3 nucleotides read TGTGCCAGCAGCTTGTTCGGGGACAGCTCTGGAAACACCATATATTTT. The encoded protein is CASSLFGDSSGNTIYF.

CDR3 nucleotide sequence: TGTGCCAGCAGCTTAGGACGGGAAAATCAGCCCCAGCATTTT. It encodes CASSLGRENQPQHF. This chain uses TRBV5-6 with TRBJ1-5; D gene uncertain. This CDR3 spans 14 amino acids. V lost 2 bases and J lost 4, with 10 bases in between. CDR1 SGHDT and CDR2 YYEEEE come from the germline V gene.

The chain uses TRBV13 and TRBJ2-3; 10 nucleotides line up with TRBD1. CDR3 length: 16 amino acids. The V gene end was trimmed by 4 bases and the J gene end by 4 bases; junction bases not matched to a gene: 8. CDR1 and CDR2 from the germline V gene are PRHDT and FYEKMQ (reference sequence). The CDR3: CASSYRTGGTADTQYF. The CDR3 nucleotides are TGTGCCAGCAGCTACCGGACAGGGGGGACGGCAGATACGCAGTATTTT.

This chain joins TRBV28 and TRBJ1-2; TRBD1 matches 9 bases. The CDR3 extends over 18 amino acids. Trimming removed 7 bases from V and 3 bases from J; junction bases left unmatched: 18. Germline values: CDR1 MDHEN, CDR2 SYDVKM. The CDR3 DNA is TGTGCCAGCACCACGGACAGGGGTTCGGGACTTACTGACTATGGCTACACCTTC. Its protein product is CASTTDRGSGLTDYGYTF.

The J gene is TRBJ2-7, the V gene TRBV30, with TRBD2 matching 7 bases. The V segment lost 4 bases and the J segment 6 bases; nucleotides outside the gene matches: 9. The CDR3 sequence is 13 residues long. Germline CDR1 and CDR2: GTSNPN and SVGIG (reference sequence). DNA of the CDR3: TGTGCCTGGAAGCAGGGAGGGTTGGGCGAGCAGTACTTC. As protein: CAWKQGGLGEQYF.

In this sample, this clone turned up once. This sequence joins TRBV4-2 and TRBJ1-4; the D is unclear. Germline CDR1 is LGHNA and CDR2 is YNFKEQ. V was trimmed by 0 bases and J by 7 bases, leaving 15 bases between them. The CDR3 loop spans 16 amino acids. The CDR3 is CASSQDRPPWGEKLFF. The CDR3, as DNA: TGTGCCAGCAGCCAAGACCGGCCGCCCTGGGGTGAAAAACTGTTTTTT.

The rearrangement links TRBV6-5 to TRBJ1-3; a weak D match, TRBD1 (5 bases). This CDR3 contains 14 residues. The V and J ends lost 2 bases and 3 bases respectively, with 8 bases between them. Per the germline V gene, CDR1 is MNHEY and CDR2 is SVGAGI. CDR3 in amino acids: CASSYGAGGNTIYF. The CDR3 bases are TGTGCCAGCAGTTACGGGGCAGGTGGAAACACCATATATTTT.

V usage is TRBV4-3 and J usage is TRBJ1-3; TRBD1 might be the D (6 bases). The CDR3 is 16 amino acids. V shed 4 bases and J shed 3 bases, with 16 bases lying between them. Looked up from germline, CDR1 is LGHNA and CDR2 is YSLEER. The chain's CDR3 is CASSRITGTGGNTIYF. The CDR3 nucleotides are TGCGCCAGCAGCCGAATAACAGGGACTGGTGGAAACACCATATATTTT.

The chain uses TRBV14 and TRBJ2-7, with TRBD2 matching over 8 bases. Unmatched junction bases numbered 8, after V lost 4 bases and J lost 6 bases. Germline CDR1 SGHDN, CDR2 FVKESK. The CDR3 is made up of 14 amino acids. CDR3 DNA: TGTGCCAGCAGCCTACTCCCGGCGGGGGGCGAGCAGTACTTC. This encodes CASSLLPAGGEQYF.

The rearrangement joins TRBV4-2 to TRBJ1-1; 8 bases are shared with TRBD1. CDR3 length: 16 residues. J lost 4 bases, V lost 4 bases, and 11 bases had no gene match. CDR1 LGHNA and CDR2 YNFKEQ come from the germline V gene. The CDR3 DNA reads as TGTGCCAGCAGCCGGGGACAGGCAGAAGGTGGCACTGAAGCTTTCTTT. This codes for CASSRGQAEGGTEAFF.

The J gene is TRBJ2-1, the V gene TRBV6-1, with 7 bases matching TRBD1. J was trimmed by 8 bases and V by 1 base; bases with no gene match: 8. The germline V gene has CDR1 MNHNS and CDR2 SASEGT. This CDR3 spans 15 amino acids. CDR3 nucleotide sequence: TGTGCCAGCAGTGAAGTAGGGGGCCAGATCGATGAGCAGTTCTTC. This codes for CASSEVGGQIDEQFF.